In this sample, the clone carrying this T cell receptor beta chain turned up many times. These data come from a study of response to subunit inactivated influenza vaccine. TCRdb used MiXCR to reprocess the RT-PCR reads, holding one entry per CDR3 protein. Of roughly 650,000 distinct CDR3 sequences in the sample, 15% to 18% were seen once. This clonotype was sampled from a man in his forties or fifties who received an inactivated influenza vaccine. Sequencing used PBMCs from blood, obtained about 11 days after vaccination.

CDR3 nucleotide sequence: TGTGCCAGCAGTTTATTCGCCACTCTGAAGCCCAATGAGCAGTTCTTC. It specifies CASSLFATLKPNEQFF. The rearrangement uses TRBV28 and TRBJ2-1; D gene uncertain. The CDR3 runs 16 residues. V lost 1 base to trimming and J lost 6 bases, with 16 bases between them. CDR1 MDHEN and CDR2 SYDVKM come from the germline V gene. Looking up the rest from reference TRBV28 and TRBJ2-1 gives the full variable domain: DVKVTQSSRYLVKRTGEKVFLECVQDMDHENMFWYRQDPGLGLRLIYFSYDVKMKEKGDIPEGYSVSREKKERFSLILESASTNQTSMYLCASSLFATLKPNEQFFGPGTRLTVL.